The next 17 T cell receptor beta chains were all read from a single sample in a study of siplizumab effects on memory and regulatory T cells. The table came from immunoSEQ multiplex PCR; TCRdb's copy has only in-frame clones and leaves some out. The sample has tens of thousands of clones, roughly 96% seen once. Sequencing was carried out using naive CD8+ T cells sorted from blood. Receptors were obtained from a human donor in good health.

The chain couples TRBV4-3 to TRBJ1-1, with D perhaps TRBD1 (6 bases). The V end lost 1 base, the J end lost 0 bases, and 18 bases lay between the germline ends. CDR1 and CDR2 (germline): LGHNA, YSLEER. CDR3 length equals 18 residues. CDR3 amino acids: CASSQVILTGHLNTEAFF. CDR3 DNA sequence: TGCGCCAGCAGCCAAGTTATTTTAACGGGACACTTGAACACTGAAGCTTTCTTT.

The chain combines TRBV19 with TRBJ1-1; possibly TRBD1 for D (6 bases). The CDR3 has 12 residues. The germline gives CDR1 LNHDA, CDR2 SQIVND (reference sequence). The V end lost 7 bases, the J end lost 4 bases, and 10 bases lay between the germline ends. DNA for the CDR3: TGTGCCAGTATTGGGGGCATCACTGAAGCTTTCTTT. Its protein product is CASIGGITEAFF.

The chain employs TRBV5-4 and TRBJ2-5; D possibly corresponds to TRBD2 (6 bases). The CDR3 consists of 14 residues. The germline gives CDR1 SGHNT, CDR2 YYREEE (reference sequence). V dropped 4 bases and J dropped 0 bases, with 10 bases sitting between them. CDR3 in amino acids: CASSPGLYQETQYF. The CDR3 bases are TGTGCCAGCAGCCCGGGACTCTACCAAGAGACCCAGTACTTC.

The J gene is TRBJ2-7, the V gene TRBV30; D possibly corresponds to TRBD1 (6 bases). The V gene's germline CDR1 is GTSNPN and CDR2 SVGIG (reference sequence). This CDR3 region has 14 residues. V was shortened by 0 bases and J by 6 bases, with 15 bases between the two germline ends. The chain's CDR3 is CAWSVGAGTFEQYF. The CDR3 nucleotides read TGTGCCTGGAGTGTGGGGGCAGGTACCTTCGAGCAGTACTTC.

V gene TRBV28 combines with J gene TRBJ2-3, with D tentatively TRBD1 or TRBD2 (5 bases each). V was trimmed by 5 bases and J by 0 bases, leaving 9 bases between them. Germline CDR1 is MDHEN and CDR2 is SYDVKM. This CDR3 is 14 amino acids long. CDR3 region: CASSPRDSTDTQYF. In DNA form, the CDR3 reads TGTGCCAGCAGTCCAAGGGACAGCACAGATACGCAGTATTTT.

The chain has TRBV5-1 and TRBJ2-5; 8 nucleotides agree with TRBD2. V dropped 4 bases and J dropped 1; count of bases not matched to a gene: 6. CDR3 length equals 15 residues. Germline V gene sequence: CDR1 SGHRS, CDR2 YFSETQ. The CDR3 loop is CASSLTSASQETQYF. The CDR3 DNA follows: TGCGCCAGCAGCCTGACTAGCGCTAGCCAAGAGACCCAGTACTTC.

V gene TRBV19 combines with J gene TRBJ2-7, with D possibly TRBD1 on 6 matching bases. The length of the CDR3 is 11 residues. Trimming removed 3 bases at V and 6 bases at J, with 6 bases between. The germline CDR1 and CDR2 sequences are LNHDA and SQIVND (reference sequence). CDR3 region: CASSMGAEQYF. The CDR3 DNA sequence: TGTGCCAGTAGTATGGGGGCCGAGCAGTACTTC.

This CDR3 is CASSRPASYEQYF. In DNA form, the CDR3 reads TGTGCCAGCAGCCGGCCGGCTTCCTACGAGCAGTACTTC. The chain has TRBV7-9 and TRBJ2-7; D remains unclear. Looked up from germline, CDR1 is SEHNR and CDR2 is FQNEAQ (reference sequence). V lost 5 bases, J lost 1 base, and 9 bases lay in between. This CDR3 has 13 residues.

The chain carries TRBV27 and TRBJ2-7; 10 bases line up with TRBD2. The germline V gene encodes CDR1 MNHEY and CDR2 SMNVEV (reference sequence). The CDR3 has 15 amino acids. Losses at the gene ends were 5 bases for V and 7 bases for J; bases not matched to a gene: 11. The CDR3 loop is CASSPTLAGAGEQYF. The CDR3 DNA follows: TGTGCCAGCAGTCCAACCCTAGCGGGGGCCGGAGAGCAGTACTTC.

The rearrangement links TRBV10-2 to TRBJ2-3; 7 bases line up with TRBD2. CDR3 length: 14 residues. Looked up from germline, CDR1 is WSHSY and CDR2 is SAAADI. Germline trimming cut 6 bases from V and 3 bases from J; bases unmatched to any gene: 6. Written as DNA, the CDR3 is TGCGCCAGCAGGGGGGGGGACTCAACAGATACGCAGTATTTT. It yields the protein CASRGGDSTDTQYF.

This clone was seen a handful of times. The CDR3 here is CASSLTGHTSDEQYF. The CDR3 DNA follows: TGTGCCAGCAGCTTAACGGGACACACTTCCGACGAGCAGTACTTC. J is TRBJ2-7 and V is TRBV7-6; tentative D call: TRBD1 (6 bases). V lost 2 bases and J lost 5, with 16 bases in between. The CDR3 is 15 amino acids. The germline gives CDR1 SGHVS, CDR2 FNYEAQ.

This sequence joins TRBV15 and TRBJ2-5; D not certain. V was trimmed by 0 bases and J by 5 bases, leaving 10 bases between them. The CDR3 extends over 14 amino acids. Per the germline V gene, CDR1 is LNHNV and CDR2 is YYDKDF (reference sequence). The CDR3 sequence: CATSREQDGETQYF. The DNA for the CDR3 is TGTGCCACCAGCAGAGAACAAGATGGGGAGACCCAGTACTTC.

This clone appeared once. V usage is TRBV6-5 and J usage is TRBJ1-5; TRBD1 is a possible D gene (5 bases). The ends were cut back, 5 bases at V and 2 bases at J, with 10 bases in the middle. The CDR3 runs 14 residues. Germline V lookup: CDR1 MNHEY, CDR2 SVGAGI. The CDR3 sequence: CASSHRDGNQPQHF. CDR3 DNA: TGTGCCAGCAGTCATCGGGACGGCAATCAGCCCCAGCATTTT.

This rearrangement joins TRBV27 to TRBJ1-5; D not certain. This CDR3 region has 13 residues. CDR1 and CDR2 (germline): MNHEY, SMNVEV (reference sequence). V dropped 5 bases and J dropped 0 bases, with 5 bases sitting between them. In nucleotides, the CDR3 is TGTGCCAGCAGTCGGGGTAGCAATCAGCCCCAGCATTTT. This codes for CASSRGSNQPQHF.

The J gene is TRBJ2-1, the V gene TRBV6-5; possibly TRBD1 for D (6 bases). V lost 6 bases, J lost 4 bases, and 16 bases lay in between. This CDR3 is built from 15 residues. In germline, CDR1 is MNHEY, CDR2 SVGAGI. CDR3 in DNA: TGTGCCAGCAGCGTCAGGGGTATTGCTTACAATGAGCAGTTCTTC. Its protein is CASSVRGIAYNEQFF.

The chain has TRBV11-2 and TRBJ1-3; 7 bases align to TRBD1. CDR1 is SGHAT and CDR2 is FQNNGV in the germline V gene. V lost 7 bases and J lost 2; bases outside the gene matches: 5. The CDR3 spans 14 residues. Written as DNA, the CDR3 is TGTGCCAGCAACCCGACAGGGCCTGGAAACACCATATATTTT. Encoded protein: CASNPTGPGNTIYF.

This chain joins TRBV14 and TRBJ2-1; 7 nucleotides line up with TRBD1. The ends lost 4 bases at V and 6 bases at J; junction bases unmatched: 6. This CDR3 has 14 amino acids. The V gene's germline CDR1 is SGHDN and CDR2 FVKESK. The CDR3 protein is CASSLLTGVNEQFF. The CDR3 DNA reads as TGTGCCAGCAGCCTCTTAACAGGGGTCAATGAGCAGTTCTTC.